The next 7 T cell receptor beta chains were all read from a single sample in a study of read filtering for tumor transcriptome and immune sequencing. Molecular barcoded adaptors covering alpha/delta and beta/gamma chains were used on approximately 400 ng RNA. TCRdb reprocessed the reads via MiXCR and lists one record per CDR3 protein. There are 30,000 to 45,000 distinct CDR3 sequences in the sample; roughly 15% occur only once, and about 36% lies in the top ten. Sequenced sample: a population of CD138-negative cells sorted from bone marrow. The receptors stem from a donor aged 40 or over with multiple myeloma.

In this sample, this clonotype turned up many times. This may stem from a read error, because a much larger clone lies one nucleotide away. The chain combines TRBV30 with TRBJ2-1; D may be TRBD2 (6 bases). The germline V gene has CDR1 GTSNPN and CDR2 SVGIG (reference sequence). The CDR3 covers 14 residues. Trimming took 7 bases from V and 5 from J, leaving 18 bases between them. CDR3 amino acids: CALLSRRAHNEQFF. The DNA of the CDR3 is TGTGCCTTGCTTAGCAGGAGGGCACACAATGAGCAGTTCTTC.

In this sample, this clonotype turned up many times. As DNA, the CDR3 is TGTGCCAGCAGCGACGGAGAGGCCTACGAGCAGTACTTC. Residues: CASSDGEAYEQYF. The V call is TRBV7-2, the J call TRBJ2-7; no clear D. The V and J ends lost 5 bases and 2 bases respectively, with 10 bases between them. The germline V gene has CDR1 SGHTA and CDR2 FQGNSA. This CDR3 is built from 13 residues.

The rearrangement joins TRBV11-1 to TRBJ2-2, with TRBD2 identical over 13 bases. After removal of 1 base from V and 7 bases from J, the junction contained 6 bases not matched to a gene. The CDR3 extends over 17 amino acids. Germline CDR1 and CDR2: SGHAT and FQDESV (reference sequence). The CDR3 loop reads CASSLEGLAGDGGELFF. As DNA, the CDR3 is TGTGCCAGCAGCTTAGAAGGACTAGCGGGAGACGGCGGGGAGCTGTTTTTT.

Many counts were recorded for this clonotype. The CDR3 protein is CASRRWTGENTEAFF. The CDR3 DNA reads as TGTGCCAGCAGGCGCTGGACAGGGGAGAACACTGAAGCTTTCTTT. The chain employs TRBV6-2 or TRBV6-3 and TRBJ1-1; 9 positions agree with TRBD1. The CDR3 extends over 15 amino acids. Germline CDR1 MNHEY, CDR2 SVGEGT. V lost 6 bases, J lost 1 base, and 6 bases stayed unmatched.

This clonotype was seen repeatedly, ten times or more. V gene TRBV4-1 combines with J gene TRBJ2-7; weak D call: TRBD2 (7 bases). The germline gives CDR1 MGHRA, CDR2 YSYEKL. The CDR3 consists of 16 residues. Trimming took off 1 base at V and 2 bases at J, with 15 bases between the two ends. CDR3 protein: CASSQAQAGATYEQYF. DNA for the CDR3: TGCGCCAGCAGCCAAGCCCAGGCGGGGGCCACCTACGAGCAGTACTTC.

A note on this clonotype: A much more abundant neighbour one base away suggests this may be a read error. The CDR3 loop is CASSEWGINQPLHF. The CDR3 DNA sequence: TGCGCCAGCAGTGAGTGGGGGATCAATCAGCCCCTGCATTTT. The chain is built from TRBV10-3 and TRBJ1-5, with a weak D call TRBD1 (5 bases). The germline V gene encodes CDR1 ENHRY and CDR2 SYGVKD. This CDR3 is built from 14 residues.

The table lists this clonotype with many counts. The gene calls are TRBV2 and TRBJ2-2, with D hard to call. The CDR3 consists of 15 residues. Between the trimmed V and J ends, which lost 6 bases and 2 bases, there was a span of 13 bases. Germline V lookup: CDR1 SNHLY, CDR2 FYNNEI. The CDR3 spells CASRPSSLNTGELFF. The CDR3 DNA sequence: TGTGCCAGCAGGCCCTCCTCCTTAAACACCGGGGAGCTGTTTTTT.